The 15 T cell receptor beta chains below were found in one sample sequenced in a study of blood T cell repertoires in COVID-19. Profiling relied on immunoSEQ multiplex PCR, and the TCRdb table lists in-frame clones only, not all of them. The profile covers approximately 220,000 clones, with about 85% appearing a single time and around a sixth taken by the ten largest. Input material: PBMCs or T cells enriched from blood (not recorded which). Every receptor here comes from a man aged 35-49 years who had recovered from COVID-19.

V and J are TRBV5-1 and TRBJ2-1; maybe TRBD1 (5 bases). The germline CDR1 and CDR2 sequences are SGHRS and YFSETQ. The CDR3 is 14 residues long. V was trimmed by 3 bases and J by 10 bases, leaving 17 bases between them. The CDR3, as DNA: TGCGCCAGCAGCTCCCCCCACAGGCCTACCGAGCAGTTCTTC. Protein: CASSSPHRPTEQFF.

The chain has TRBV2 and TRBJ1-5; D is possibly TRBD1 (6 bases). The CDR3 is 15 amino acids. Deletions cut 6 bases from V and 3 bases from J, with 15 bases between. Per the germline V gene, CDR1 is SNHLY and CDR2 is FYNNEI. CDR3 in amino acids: CASRAGTTNNQPQHF. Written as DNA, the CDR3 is TGTGCCAGCAGAGCCGGGACAACGAACAATCAGCCCCAGCATTTT.

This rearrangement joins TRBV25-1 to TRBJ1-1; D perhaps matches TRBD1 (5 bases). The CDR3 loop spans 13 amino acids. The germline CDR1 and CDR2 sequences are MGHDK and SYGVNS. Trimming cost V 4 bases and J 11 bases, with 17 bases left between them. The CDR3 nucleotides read TGTGCCAGCAGTGTTCGGGACTTTATTGGGGCTTTCTTT. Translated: CASSVRDFIGAFF. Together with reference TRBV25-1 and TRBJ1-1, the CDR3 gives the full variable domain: EADIYQTPRYLVIGTGKKITLECSQTMGHDKMYWYQQDPGMELHLIHYSYGVNSTEKGDLSSESTVSRIRTEHFPLTLESARPSHTSQYLCASSVRDFIGAFFGQGTRLTVV.

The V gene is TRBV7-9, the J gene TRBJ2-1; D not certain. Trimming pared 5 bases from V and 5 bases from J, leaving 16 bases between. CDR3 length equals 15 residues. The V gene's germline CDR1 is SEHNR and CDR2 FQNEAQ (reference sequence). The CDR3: CASSQHLDKDNEQFF. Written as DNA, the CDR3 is TGTGCCAGCAGCCAACACCTAGATAAGGACAATGAGCAGTTCTTC.

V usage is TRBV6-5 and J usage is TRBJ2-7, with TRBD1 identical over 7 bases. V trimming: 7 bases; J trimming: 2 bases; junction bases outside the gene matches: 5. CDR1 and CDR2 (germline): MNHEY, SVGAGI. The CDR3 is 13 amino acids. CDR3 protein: CASTAGTAYEQYF. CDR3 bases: TGTGCCAGCACCGCCGGGACAGCCTACGAGCAGTACTTC.

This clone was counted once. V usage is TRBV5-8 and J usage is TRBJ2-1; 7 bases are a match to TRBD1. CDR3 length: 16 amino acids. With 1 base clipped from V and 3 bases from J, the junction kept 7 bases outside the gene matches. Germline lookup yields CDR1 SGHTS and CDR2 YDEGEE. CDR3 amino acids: CASSLSWAGGYNEQFF. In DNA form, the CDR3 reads TGTGCCAGCAGCTTGAGCTGGGCAGGGGGCTACAATGAGCAGTTCTTC.

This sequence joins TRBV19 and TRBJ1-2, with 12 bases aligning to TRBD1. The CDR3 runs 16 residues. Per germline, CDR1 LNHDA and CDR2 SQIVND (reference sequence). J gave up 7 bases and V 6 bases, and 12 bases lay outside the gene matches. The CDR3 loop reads CASSATGTGGASGYTF. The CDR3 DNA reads TGTGCCAGTAGCGCAACCGGGACAGGGGGCGCATCTGGCTACACCTTC.

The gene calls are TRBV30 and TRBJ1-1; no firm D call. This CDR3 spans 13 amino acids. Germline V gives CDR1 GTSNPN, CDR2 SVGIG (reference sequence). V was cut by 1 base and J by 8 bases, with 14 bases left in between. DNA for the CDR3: TGTGCCTGGAGTGACGGGGTAAATCTGGAAGCTTTCTTT. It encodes CAWSDGVNLEAFF.

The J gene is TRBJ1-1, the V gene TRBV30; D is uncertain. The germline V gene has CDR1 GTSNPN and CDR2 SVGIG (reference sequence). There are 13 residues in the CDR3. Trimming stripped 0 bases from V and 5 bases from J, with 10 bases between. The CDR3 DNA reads TGTGCCTGGAGTGTAGGAGGCTCGACTGAAGCTTTCTTT. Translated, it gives CAWSVGGSTEAFF.

CDR3 loop: CASSLEWQGANGELFF. The DNA for the CDR3 is TGCGCCAGCAGCTTGGAATGGCAGGGGGCGAACGGGGAGCTGTTTTTT. The chain carries TRBV5-1 and TRBJ2-2; 8 bases agree with TRBD1. J was trimmed by 7 bases and V by 0 bases; bases with no gene match: 8. This CDR3 contains 16 residues. Germline values: CDR1 SGHRS, CDR2 YFSETQ.

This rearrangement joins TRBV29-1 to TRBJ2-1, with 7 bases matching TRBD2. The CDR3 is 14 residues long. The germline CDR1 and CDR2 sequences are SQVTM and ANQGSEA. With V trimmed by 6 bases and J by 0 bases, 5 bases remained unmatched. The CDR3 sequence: CSVLAEPSYNEQFF. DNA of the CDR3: TGCAGCGTCCTAGCGGAACCCTCCTACAATGAGCAGTTCTTC.

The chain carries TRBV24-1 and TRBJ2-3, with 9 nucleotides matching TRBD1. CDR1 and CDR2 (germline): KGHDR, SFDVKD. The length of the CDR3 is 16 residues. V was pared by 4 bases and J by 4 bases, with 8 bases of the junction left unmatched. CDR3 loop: CATSDTGTGLADTQYF. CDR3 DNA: TGTGCCACCAGTGACACCGGGACAGGGTTAGCAGATACGCAGTATTTT.

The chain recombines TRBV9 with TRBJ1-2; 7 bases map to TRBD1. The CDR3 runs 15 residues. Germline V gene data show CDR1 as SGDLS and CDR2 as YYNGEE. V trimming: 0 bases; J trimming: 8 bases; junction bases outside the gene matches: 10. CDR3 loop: CASSVGQGLAGGYTF. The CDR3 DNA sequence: TGTGCCAGCAGCGTAGGACAGGGTTTGGCTGGCGGCTACACCTTC.

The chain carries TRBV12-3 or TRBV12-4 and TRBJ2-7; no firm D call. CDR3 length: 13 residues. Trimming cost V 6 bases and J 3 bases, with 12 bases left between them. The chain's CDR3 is CASSSSAIYEQYF. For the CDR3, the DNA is TGTGCCAGCAGCTCAAGTGCGATCTACGAGCAGTACTTC.

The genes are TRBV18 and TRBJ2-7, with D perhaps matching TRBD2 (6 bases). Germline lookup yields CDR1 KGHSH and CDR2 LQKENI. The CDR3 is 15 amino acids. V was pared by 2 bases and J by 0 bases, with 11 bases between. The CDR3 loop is CASSPGGSPSYEQYF. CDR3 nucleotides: TGTGCCAGCTCACCAGGAGGGTCCCCCTCCTACGAGCAGTACTTC.